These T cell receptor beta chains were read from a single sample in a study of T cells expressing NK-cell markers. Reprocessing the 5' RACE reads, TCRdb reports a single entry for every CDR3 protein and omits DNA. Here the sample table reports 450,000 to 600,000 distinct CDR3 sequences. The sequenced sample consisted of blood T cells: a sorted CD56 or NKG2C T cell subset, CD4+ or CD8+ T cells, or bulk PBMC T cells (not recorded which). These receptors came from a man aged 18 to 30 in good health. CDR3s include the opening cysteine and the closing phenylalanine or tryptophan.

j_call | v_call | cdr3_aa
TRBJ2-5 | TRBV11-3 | CASSLDSGTRETQYF
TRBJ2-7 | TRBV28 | CASSLRVNLLGEQYF
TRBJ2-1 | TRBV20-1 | CSAKNIAGGRGNEQFF
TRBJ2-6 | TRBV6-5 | CASSYSIGGSGANVLTF
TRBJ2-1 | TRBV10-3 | CAISLGGTGDEQFF
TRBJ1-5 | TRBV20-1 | CSASYGTGISNQPQHF
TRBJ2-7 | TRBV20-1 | CSARDGKSSSYEQYF
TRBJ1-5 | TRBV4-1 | CASSQVGGQGQPQHF
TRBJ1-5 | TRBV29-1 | CSVQDGHQPQHF
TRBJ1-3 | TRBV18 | CASSTMGLSSGNTIYF
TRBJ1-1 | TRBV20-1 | CSVGFRATEAFF
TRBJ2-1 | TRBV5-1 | CASSLSVAEDNEQFF
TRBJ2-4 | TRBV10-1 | CASSFGFSKNIQYF
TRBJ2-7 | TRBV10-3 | CAISGVWDRGNEQYF
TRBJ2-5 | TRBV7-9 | CASSRDVAGRQETQYF
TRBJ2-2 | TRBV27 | CASRRYTGELFF
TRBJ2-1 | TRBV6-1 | CASRPIQGYNEQFF
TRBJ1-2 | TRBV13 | CASSPRESGRRYTF
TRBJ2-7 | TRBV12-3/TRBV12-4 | CASSRTPGQGQNEYF
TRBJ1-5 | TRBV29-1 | CSVNVRGGSNQPQHF
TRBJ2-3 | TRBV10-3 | CAISGTTTDTQYF
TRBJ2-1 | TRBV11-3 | CASSYRLAGASYNEQFF
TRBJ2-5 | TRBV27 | CASRTDRDQETQYF
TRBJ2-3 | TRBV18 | CASTMSGADTQYF
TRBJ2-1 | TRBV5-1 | CASSFGGTDSYNEQFF
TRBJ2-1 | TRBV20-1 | CSARKGLAGGHPFNEQFF
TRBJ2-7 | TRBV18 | CASSPIIGVNEQYF
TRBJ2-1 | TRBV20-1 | CSARDRKGGTSGYNEQFF
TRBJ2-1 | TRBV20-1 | CSARGPFLAGAANEQFF
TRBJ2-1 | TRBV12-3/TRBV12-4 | CASSGANSYNEQFF
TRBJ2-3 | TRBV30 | CAYSGLAGTDTQYF
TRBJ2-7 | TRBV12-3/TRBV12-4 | CASSLILAGGGPPLYEQYF
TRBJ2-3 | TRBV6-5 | CATGGPSDTQYF